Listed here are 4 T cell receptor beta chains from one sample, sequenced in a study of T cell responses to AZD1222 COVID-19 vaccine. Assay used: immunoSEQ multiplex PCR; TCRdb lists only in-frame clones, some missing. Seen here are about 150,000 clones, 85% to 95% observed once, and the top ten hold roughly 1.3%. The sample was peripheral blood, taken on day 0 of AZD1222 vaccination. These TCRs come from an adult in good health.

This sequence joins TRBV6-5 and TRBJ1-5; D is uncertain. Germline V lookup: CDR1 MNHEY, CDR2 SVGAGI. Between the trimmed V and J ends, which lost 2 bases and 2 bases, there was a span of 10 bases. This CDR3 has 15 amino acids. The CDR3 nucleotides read TGTGCCAGCAGTTACAGTAGTCGGGGCAATCAGCCCCAGCATTTT. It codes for CASSYSSRGNQPQHF.

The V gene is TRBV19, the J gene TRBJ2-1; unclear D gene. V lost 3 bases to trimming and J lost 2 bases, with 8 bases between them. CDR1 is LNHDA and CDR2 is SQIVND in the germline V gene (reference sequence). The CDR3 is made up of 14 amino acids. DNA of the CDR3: TGTGCCAGTAGTATGCCCATGCCCTACAATGAGCAGTTCTTC. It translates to CASSMPMPYNEQFF.

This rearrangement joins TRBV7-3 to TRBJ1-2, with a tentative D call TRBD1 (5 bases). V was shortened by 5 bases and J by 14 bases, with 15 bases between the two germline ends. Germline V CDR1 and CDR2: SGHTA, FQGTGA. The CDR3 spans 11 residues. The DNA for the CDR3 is TGTGCCAGCAGCGAAGGGGACCGCTTAACCTTC. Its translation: CASSEGDRLTF.

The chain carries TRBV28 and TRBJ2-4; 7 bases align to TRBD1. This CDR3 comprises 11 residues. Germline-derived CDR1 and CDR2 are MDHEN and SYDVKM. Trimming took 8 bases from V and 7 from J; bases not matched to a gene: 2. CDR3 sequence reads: CASRDSNIQYF. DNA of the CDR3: TGTGCCAGCCGGGACAGTAACATTCAGTACTTC.